This record covers a single T cell receptor (beta chain). The source of the sample is a study of blood T cell repertoires in COVID-19. On the study more broadly: Sample material is recorded as cDNA or gDNA derived from T cells, B-cell-depleted T cells, or PBMCs.

Authors' processing steps: From reference gene primer amplification, estimates of nucleated cell counts were derived. Assay: immunoSEQ multiplex PCR; the TCRdb copy retains only in-frame clones and omits some. The V and J calls and clone size are taken from that table; D and trimming were inferred from the DNA. Counted here are approximately 150,000 clones, approximately 89% occurring once; the ten biggest clones make up about 1.5%. Germline CDR1 is MNHEY and CDR2 is SVGAGI. The CDR3 spans 14 residues. Trimming removed 0 bases from V and 13 bases from J; junction bases left unmatched: 8. The sample comprised peripheral blood. The chain carries TRBV6-5 and TRBJ2-1; the match to TRBD2 covers 8 bases. This clonotype was obtained from a human donor in a cohort sampled during active COVID-19. This CDR3 is CASSYSRGGGLQFF. CDR3 in DNA: TGTGCCAGCAGTTACTCGCGAGGCGGGGGGCTTCAGTTCTTC.